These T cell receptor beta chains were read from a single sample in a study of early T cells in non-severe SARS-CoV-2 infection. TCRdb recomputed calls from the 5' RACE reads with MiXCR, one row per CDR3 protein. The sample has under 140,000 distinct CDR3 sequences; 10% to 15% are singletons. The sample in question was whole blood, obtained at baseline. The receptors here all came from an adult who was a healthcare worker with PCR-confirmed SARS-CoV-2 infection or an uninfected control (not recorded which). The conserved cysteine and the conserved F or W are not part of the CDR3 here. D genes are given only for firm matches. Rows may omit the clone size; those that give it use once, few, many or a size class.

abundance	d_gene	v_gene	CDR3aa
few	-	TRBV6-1	ASATGRYGYT
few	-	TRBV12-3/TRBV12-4	ASRSSDKGNEQF
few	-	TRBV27	ASSFSPALEAF
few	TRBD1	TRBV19	ASGTGMTYEQY
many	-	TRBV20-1	SARLITGSTRGYT
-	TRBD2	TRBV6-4	ASSELAGVSEQF
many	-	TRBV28	ASRGPGTAANYGYT
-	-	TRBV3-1	ASKVADTQY
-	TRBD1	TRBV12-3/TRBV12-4	ASSWGQGLTEAF
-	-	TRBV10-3	AISESFGGLPGELF
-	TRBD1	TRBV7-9	ASSLAYRGYYGYT
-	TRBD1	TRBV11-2	ASSLVAQGAYEQF
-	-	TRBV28	ASSLYTQGYT
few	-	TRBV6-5	ASIPPGANTEAF
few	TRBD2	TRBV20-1	SARRDLMTSGGGEQY
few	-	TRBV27	ASSLSVAGRNQPQH
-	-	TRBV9	ASRGRTGDYGYT
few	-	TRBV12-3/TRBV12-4	ASSFSGSAGELF
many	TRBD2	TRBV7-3	ASSRTSGGTSSYNEQF
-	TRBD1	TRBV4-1	ASSLGQDLYQPQH
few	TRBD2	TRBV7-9	VKKPLAGKGPYEQY
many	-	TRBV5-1	ASRSGASTDTQY
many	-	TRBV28	ASSVTSPSNQPQH
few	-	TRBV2	ASSAGPPRFTDTQY
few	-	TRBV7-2	ASSRRAPDTGELF
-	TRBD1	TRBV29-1	SASGQGLYGYT
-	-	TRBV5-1	ASSHDSHEAF
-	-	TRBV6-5	ASSYGWGLVSAEQF
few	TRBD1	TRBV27	ATRSPPGGTYEQY
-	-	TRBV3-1	ASSHLDSYEQY
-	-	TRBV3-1	ASSQERETQY
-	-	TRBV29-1	SVRGDRSGANVLT
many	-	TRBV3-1	ASSQDRRDTQY
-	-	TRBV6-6	ASRPLGNTVAPYNERF
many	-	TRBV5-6	ASSLGVAAWETQY
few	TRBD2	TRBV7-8	ASSTPGLGEQY
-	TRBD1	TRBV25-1	ASSDRGLAKNIQY
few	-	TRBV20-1	SPGSNGYT
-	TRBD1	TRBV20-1	SARDQGGEAF
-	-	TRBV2	ASRGEGEAF
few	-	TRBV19	ASSIDPREIGQPQH
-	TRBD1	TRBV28	ASSRGDRDNNEQF
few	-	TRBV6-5	ASGDPHAAGYT
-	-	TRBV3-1	ASSQAADYTEAF
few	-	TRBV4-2	ASSQDSTDTQY